The source of this T cell receptor beta chain is a study of blood T cell repertoires in COVID-19. Using immunoSEQ multiplex PCR, the repertoire was profiled, and TCRdb retains in-frame clones only, with some absent. In the table there are a few hundred thousand clones, approximately 86% of which are singletons. The sequenced material came from peripheral blood. This TCR was sampled from an older woman with COVID-19, enrolled during active disease.

CDR3 sequence (DNA): TGTGCCAGCAGTTTGGACAGGGGAAATCGTGAAAAACTGTTTTTT. Its protein product is CASSLDRGNREKLFF. The chain links TRBV6-5 to TRBJ1-4; 9 positions match TRBD1. Germline V gene data show CDR1 as MNHEY and CDR2 as SVGAGI. The CDR3 extends over 15 amino acids. The J segment lost 7 bases and the V segment lost 4 bases, leaving 7 bases of the junction unmatched.